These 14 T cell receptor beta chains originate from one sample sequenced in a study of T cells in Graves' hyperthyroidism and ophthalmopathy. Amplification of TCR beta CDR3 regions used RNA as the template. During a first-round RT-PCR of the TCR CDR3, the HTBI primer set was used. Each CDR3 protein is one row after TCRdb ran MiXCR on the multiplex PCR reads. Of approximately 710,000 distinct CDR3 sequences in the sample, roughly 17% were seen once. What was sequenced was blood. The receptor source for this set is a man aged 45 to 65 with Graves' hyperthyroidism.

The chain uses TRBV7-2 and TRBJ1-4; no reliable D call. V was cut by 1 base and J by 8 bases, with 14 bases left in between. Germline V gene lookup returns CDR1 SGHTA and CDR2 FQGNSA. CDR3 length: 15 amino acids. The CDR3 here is CASSLVLVGEEKLFF. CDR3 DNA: TGTGCCAGCAGCTTAGTGCTGGTCGGCGAGGAAAAACTGTTTTTT.

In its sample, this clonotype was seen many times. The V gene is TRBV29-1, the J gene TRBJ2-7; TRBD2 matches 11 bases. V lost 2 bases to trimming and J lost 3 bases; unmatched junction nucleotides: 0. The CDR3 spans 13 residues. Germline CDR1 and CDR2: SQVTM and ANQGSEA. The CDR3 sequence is CSVELAGGYEQYF. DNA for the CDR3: TGCAGCGTTGAACTAGCGGGAGGCTACGAGCAGTACTTC.

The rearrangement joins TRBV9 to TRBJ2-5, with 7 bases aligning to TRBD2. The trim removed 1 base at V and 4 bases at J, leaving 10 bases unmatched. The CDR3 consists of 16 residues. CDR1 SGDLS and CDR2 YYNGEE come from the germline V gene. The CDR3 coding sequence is TGTGCCAGCAGCGTACGAGGCGGGAGTGAAGTAGAGACCCAGTACTTC. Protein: CASSVRGGSEVETQYF. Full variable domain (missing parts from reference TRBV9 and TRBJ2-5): DSGVTQTPKHLITATGQRVTLRCSPRSGDLSVYWYQQSLDQGLQFLIQYYNGEERAKGNILERFSAQQFPDLHSELNLSSLELGDSALYFCASSVRGGSEVETQYFGPGTRLLVL.

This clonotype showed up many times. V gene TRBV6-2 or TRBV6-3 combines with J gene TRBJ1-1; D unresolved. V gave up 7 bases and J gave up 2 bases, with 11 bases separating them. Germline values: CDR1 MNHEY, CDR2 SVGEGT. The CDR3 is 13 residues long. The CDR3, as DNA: TGTGCCAGCACCAAGGGTGGTAACACTGAAGCTTTCTTT. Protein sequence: CASTKGGNTEAFF.

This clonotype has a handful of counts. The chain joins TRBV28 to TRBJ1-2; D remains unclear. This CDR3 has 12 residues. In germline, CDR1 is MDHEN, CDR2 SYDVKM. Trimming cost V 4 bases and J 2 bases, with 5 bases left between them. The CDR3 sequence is CASSYRNYGYTF. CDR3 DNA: TGTGCCAGCAGTTACAGAAACTATGGCTACACCTTC.

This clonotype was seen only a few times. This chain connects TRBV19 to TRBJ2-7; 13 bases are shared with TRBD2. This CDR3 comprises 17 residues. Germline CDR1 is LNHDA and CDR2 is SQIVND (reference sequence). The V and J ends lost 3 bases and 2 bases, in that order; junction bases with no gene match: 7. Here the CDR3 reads CASSMGLAGTGAYEQYF. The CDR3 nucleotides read TGTGCCAGTAGTATGGGACTAGCGGGAACGGGGGCCTACGAGCAGTACTTC. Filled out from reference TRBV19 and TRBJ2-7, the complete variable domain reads DGGITQSPKYLFRKEGQNVTLSCEQNLNHDAMYWYRQDPGQGLRLIYYSQIVNDFQKGDIAEGYSVSREKKESFPLTVTSAQKNPTAFYLCASSMGLAGTGAYEQYFGPGTRLTVT.

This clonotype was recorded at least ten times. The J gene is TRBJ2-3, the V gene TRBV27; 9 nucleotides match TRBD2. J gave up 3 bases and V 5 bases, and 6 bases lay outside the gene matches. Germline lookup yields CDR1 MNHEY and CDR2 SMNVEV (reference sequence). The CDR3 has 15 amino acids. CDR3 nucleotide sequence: TGTGCCAGCAGTCCCGGGACTAGCTCGACAGATACGCAGTATTTT. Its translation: CASSPGTSSTDTQYF.

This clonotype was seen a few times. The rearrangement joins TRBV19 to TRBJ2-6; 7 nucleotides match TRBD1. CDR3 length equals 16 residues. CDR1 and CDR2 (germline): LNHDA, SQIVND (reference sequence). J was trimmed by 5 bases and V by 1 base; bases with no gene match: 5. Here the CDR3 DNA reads TGTGCCAGTAGTATAGGACAGGGTAGGAGGGCCAACGTCCTGACTTTC. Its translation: CASSIGQGRRANVLTF. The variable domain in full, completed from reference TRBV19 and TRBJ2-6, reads DGGITQSPKYLFRKEGQNVTLSCEQNLNHDAMYWYRQDPGQGLRLIYYSQIVNDFQKGDIAEGYSVSREKKESFPLTVTSAQKNPTAFYLCASSIGQGRRANVLTFGAGSRLTVL.

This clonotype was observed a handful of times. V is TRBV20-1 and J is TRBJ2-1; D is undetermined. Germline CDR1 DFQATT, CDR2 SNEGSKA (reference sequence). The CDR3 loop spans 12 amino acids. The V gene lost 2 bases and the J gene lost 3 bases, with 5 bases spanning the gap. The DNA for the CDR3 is TGCAGTGCTAGAAACTTCTACAATGAGCAGTTCTTC. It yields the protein CSARNFYNEQFF.

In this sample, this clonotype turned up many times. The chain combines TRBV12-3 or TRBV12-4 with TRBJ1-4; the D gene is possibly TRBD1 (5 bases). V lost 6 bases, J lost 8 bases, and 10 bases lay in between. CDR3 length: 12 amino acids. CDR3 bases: TGTGCCAGCAGGGGGCGTGGAGAAAAACTGTTTTTT. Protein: CASRGRGEKLFF.

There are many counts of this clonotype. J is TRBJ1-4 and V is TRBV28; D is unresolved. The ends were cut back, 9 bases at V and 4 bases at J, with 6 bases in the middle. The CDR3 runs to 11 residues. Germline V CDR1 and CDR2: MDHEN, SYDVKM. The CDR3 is CASFSNEKLFF. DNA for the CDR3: TGTGCCAGTTTTAGTAATGAAAAACTGTTTTTT.

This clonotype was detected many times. CDR3: CASSDPGLAGAGEQYF. The DNA for the CDR3 is TGTGCCAGCAGCGACCCGGGACTAGCGGGAGCTGGGGAGCAGTACTTC. The J gene is TRBJ2-7, the V gene TRBV2; 14 bases are shared with TRBD2. V dropped 6 bases and J dropped 7; count of bases not matched to a gene: 11. The germline V gene has CDR1 SNHLY and CDR2 FYNNEI. The CDR3 consists of 16 residues.

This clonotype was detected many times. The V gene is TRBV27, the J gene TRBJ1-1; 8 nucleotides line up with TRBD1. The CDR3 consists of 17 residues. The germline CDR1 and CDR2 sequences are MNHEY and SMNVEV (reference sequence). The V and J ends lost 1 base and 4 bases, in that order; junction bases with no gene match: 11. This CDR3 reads CASSLFGPGQVPTEAFF. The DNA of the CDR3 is TGTGCCAGCAGTTTATTTGGGCCGGGACAGGTTCCCACTGAAGCTTTCTTT.

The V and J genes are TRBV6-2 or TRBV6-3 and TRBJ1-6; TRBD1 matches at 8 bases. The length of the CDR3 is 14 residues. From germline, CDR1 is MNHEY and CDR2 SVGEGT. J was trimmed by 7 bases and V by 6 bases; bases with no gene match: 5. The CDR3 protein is CASRTGVNNSPLHF. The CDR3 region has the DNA TGTGCCAGCAGGACAGGGGTTAACAATTCACCCCTCCACTTT.